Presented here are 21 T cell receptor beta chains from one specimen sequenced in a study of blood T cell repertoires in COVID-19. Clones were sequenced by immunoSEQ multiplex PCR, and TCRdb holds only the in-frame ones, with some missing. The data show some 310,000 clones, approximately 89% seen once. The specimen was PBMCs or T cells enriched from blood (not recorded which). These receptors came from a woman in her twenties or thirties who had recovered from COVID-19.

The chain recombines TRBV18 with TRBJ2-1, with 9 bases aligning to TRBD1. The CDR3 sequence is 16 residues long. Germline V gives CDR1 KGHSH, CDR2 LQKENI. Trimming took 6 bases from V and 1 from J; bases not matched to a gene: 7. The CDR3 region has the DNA TGTGCCAGCTCCCCCCGGACAGGGGTTTCCTACAATGAGCAGTTCTTC. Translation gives CASSPRTGVSYNEQFF.

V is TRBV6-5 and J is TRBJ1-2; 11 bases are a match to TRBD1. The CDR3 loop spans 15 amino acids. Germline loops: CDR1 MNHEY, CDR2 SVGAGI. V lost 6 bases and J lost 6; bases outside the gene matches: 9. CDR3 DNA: TGTGCCAGCAGACTGGACAGGGGGCCTTGGAATGGCTACACCTTC. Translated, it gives CASRLDRGPWNGYTF.

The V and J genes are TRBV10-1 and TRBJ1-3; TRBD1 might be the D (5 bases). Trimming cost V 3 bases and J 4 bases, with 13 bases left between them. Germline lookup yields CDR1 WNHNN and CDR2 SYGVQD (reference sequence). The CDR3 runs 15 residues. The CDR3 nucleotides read TGCGCCAGCAGTGACGGGGGATCCCTCGGAAACACCATATATTTT. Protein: CASSDGGSLGNTIYF.

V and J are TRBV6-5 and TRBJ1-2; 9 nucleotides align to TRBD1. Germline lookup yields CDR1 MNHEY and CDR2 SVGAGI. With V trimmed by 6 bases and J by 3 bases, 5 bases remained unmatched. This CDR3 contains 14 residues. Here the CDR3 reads CASSPQGADYGYTF. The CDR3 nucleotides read TGTGCCAGCAGCCCACAGGGGGCCGACTATGGCTACACCTTC.

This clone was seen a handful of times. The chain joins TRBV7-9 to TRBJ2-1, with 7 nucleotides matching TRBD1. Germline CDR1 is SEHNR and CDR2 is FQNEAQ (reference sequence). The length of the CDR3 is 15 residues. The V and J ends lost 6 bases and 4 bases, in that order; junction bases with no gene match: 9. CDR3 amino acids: CASSLAGTVYNEQFF. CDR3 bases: TGTGCCAGCAGTTTGGCCGGGACAGTATACAATGAGCAGTTCTTC.

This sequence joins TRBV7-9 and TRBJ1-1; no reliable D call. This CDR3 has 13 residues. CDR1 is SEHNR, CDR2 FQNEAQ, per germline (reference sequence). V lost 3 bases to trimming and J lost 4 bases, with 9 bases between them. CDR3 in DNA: TGTGCCAGCAGCTTGACTGAATCCACTGAAGCTTTCTTT. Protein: CASSLTESTEAFF.

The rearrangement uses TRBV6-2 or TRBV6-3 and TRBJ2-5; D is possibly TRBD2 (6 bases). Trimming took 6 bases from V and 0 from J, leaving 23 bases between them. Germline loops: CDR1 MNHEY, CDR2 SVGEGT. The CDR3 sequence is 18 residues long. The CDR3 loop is CASSRLRWREWYQETQYF. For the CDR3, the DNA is TGTGCCAGCAGCCGTTTACGGTGGAGGGAGTGGTACCAAGAGACCCAGTACTTC.

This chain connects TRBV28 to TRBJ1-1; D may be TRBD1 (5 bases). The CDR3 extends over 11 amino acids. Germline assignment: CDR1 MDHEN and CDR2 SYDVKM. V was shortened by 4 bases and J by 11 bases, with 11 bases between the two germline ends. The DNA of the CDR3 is TGTGCCAGCAGTTCTCGGGGGGACGCTTTCTTT. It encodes CASSSRGDAFF.

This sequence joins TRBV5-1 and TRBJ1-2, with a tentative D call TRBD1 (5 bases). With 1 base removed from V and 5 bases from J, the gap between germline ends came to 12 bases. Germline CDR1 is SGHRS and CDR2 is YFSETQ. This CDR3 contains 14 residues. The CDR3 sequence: CASSLRGLEYGYTF. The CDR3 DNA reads TGCGCCAGCAGCTTGAGGGGCTTAGAATATGGCTACACCTTC.

The CDR3 region has the DNA TGTGCCAGCAGTTTGATCGGGGGAGAGTCACCCCTCCACTTT. Amino acid sequence: CASSLIGGESPLHF. This chain uses TRBV28 with TRBJ1-6; tentative D call: TRBD1 (5 bases). Germline V gene data show CDR1 as MDHEN and CDR2 as SYDVKM. The CDR3 is made up of 14 amino acids. Trimming removed 3 bases from V and 10 bases from J, with 13 bases in between.

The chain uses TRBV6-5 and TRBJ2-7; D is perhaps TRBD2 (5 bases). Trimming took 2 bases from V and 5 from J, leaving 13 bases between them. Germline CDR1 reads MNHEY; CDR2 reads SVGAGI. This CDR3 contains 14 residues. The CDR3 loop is CASSYDPSTHEQYF. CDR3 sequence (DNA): TGTGCCAGCAGTTACGATCCTAGCACCCACGAGCAGTACTTC.

The CDR3 loop is CASSSAGGSSYNEQFF. DNA for the CDR3: TGTGCCAGCAGTAGCGCGGGGGGGAGCTCCTACAATGAGCAGTTCTTC. The chain uses TRBV28 and TRBJ2-1; TRBD2 aligns across 9 bases. V shed 5 bases, J shed 0 bases, and the junction held 5 bases outside the gene matches. This CDR3 is 16 amino acids long. Germline V CDR1 and CDR2: MDHEN, SYDVKM.

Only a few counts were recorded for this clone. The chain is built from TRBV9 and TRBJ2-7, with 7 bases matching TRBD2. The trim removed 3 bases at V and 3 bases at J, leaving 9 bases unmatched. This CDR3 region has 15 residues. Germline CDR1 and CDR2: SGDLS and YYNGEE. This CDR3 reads CASSAGGGVNYEQYF. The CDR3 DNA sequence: TGTGCCAGCAGCGCCGGCGGGGGAGTTAACTACGAGCAGTACTTC.

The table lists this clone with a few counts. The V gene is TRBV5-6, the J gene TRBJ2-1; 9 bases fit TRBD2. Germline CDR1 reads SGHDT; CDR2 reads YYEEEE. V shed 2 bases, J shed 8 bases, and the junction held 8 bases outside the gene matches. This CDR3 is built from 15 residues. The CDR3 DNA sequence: TGTGCCAGCAGCTTTCTAGCGGGGCGGGGCCATGAGCAGTTCTTC. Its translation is CASSFLAGRGHEQFF.

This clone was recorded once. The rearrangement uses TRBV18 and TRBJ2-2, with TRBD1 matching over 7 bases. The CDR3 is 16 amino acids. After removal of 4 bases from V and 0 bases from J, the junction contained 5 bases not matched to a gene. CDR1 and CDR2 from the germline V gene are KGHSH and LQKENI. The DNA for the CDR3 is TGTGCCAGCTCACTAGGACAGGCCCCGAACACCGGGGAGCTGTTTTTT. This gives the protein CASSLGQAPNTGELFF.

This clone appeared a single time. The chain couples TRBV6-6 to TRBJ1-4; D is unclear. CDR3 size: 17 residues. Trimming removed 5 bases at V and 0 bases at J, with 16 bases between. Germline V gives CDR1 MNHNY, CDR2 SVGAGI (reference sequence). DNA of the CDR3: TGTGCCAGCAGTCAACGCACGGTGGGCGCAACTAATGAAAAACTGTTTTTT. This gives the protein CASSQRTVGATNEKLFF.

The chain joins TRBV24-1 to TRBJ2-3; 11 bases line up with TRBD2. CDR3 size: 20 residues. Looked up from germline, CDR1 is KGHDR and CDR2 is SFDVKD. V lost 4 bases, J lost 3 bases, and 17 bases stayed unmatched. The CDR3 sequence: CATSDPGLAGGGKGTDTQYF. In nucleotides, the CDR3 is TGTGCCACCAGTGACCCCGGACTAGCGGGCGGGGGGAAAGGGACAGATACGCAGTATTTT.

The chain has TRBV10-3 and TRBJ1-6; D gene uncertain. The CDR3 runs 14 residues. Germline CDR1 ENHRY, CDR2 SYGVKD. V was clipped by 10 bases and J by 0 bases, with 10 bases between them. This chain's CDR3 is CATRGSSYNSPLHF. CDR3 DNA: TGTGCCACCCGAGGGAGCTCCTATAATTCACCCCTCCACTTT.

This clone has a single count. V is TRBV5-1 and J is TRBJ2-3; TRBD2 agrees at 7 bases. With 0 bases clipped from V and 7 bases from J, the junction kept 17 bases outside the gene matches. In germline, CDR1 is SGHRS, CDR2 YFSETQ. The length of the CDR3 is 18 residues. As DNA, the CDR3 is TGCGCCAGCAGCTTGGGAGGGTCTAGCGGCCCGGTGGGGAATACGCAGTATTTT. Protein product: CASSLGGSSGPVGNTQYF.

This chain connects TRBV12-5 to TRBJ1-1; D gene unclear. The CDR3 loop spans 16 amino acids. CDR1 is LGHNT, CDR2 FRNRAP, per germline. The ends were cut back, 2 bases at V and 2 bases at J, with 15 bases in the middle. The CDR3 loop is CASGLRVSEDNTEAFF. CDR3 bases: TGTGCTAGTGGTTTGCGTGTGTCAGAGGATAACACTGAAGCTTTCTTT.

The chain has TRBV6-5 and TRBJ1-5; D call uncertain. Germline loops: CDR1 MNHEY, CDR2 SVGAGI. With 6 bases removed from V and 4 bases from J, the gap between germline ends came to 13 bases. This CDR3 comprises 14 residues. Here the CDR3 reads CASRAFPGNQPQHF. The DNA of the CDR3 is TGTGCCAGCAGGGCCTTCCCGGGAAATCAGCCCCAGCATTTT.